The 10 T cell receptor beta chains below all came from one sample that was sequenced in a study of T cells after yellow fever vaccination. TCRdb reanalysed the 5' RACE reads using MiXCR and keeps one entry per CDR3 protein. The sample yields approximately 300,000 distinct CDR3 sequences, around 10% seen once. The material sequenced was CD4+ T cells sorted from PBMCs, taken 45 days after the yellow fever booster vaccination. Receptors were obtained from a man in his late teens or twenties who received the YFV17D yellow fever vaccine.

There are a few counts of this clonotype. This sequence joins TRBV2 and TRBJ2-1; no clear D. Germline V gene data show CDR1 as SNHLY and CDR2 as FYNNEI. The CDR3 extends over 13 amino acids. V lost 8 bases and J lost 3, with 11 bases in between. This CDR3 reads CASARLVYNEQFF. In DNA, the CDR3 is TGTGCCAGCGCCCGACTGGTCTACAATGAGCAGTTCTTC.

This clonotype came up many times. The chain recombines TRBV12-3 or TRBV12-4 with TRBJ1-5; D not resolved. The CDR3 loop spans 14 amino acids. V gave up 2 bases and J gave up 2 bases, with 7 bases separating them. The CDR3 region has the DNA TGTGCCAGCAGTTTAAACGGGGGCAATCAGCCCCAGCATTTT. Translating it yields CASSLNGGNQPQHF.

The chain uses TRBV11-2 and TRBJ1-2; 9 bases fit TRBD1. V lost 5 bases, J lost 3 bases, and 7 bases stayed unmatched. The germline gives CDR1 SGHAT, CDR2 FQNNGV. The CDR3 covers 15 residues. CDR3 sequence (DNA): TGTGCCAGCAGCGAATACAGGGGGCTTGACTATGGCTACACCTTC. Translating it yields CASSEYRGLDYGYTF.

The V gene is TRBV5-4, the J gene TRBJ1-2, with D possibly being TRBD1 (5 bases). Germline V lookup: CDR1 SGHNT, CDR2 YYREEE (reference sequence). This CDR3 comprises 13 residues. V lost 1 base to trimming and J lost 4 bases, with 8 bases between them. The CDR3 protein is CASSLWGGYGYTF. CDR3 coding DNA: TGTGCCAGCAGCTTGTGGGGGGGCTATGGCTACACCTTC.

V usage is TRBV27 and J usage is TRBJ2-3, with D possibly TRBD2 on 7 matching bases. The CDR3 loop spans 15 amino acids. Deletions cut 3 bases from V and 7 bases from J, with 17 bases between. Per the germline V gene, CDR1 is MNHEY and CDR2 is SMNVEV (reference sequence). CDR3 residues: CASSLGGGGGYTQYF. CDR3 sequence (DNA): TGTGCCAGCAGTTTGGGGGGAGGGGGTGGATATACGCAGTATTTT.

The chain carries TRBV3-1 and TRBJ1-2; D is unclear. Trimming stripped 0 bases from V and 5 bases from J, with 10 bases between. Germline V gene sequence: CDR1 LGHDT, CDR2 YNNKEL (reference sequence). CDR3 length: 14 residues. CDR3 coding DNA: TGTGCCAGCAGCCAAGATCTCGCCGTATATGGCTACACCTTC. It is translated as CASSQDLAVYGYTF.

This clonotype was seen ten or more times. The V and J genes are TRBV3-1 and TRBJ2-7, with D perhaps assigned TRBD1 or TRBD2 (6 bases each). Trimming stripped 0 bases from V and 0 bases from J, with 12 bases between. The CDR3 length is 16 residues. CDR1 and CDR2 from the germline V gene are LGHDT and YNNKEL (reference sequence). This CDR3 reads CASSQDEGGCSYEQYV. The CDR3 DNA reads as TGTGCCAGCAGCCAAGATGAAGGGGGGTGCTCCTACGAGCAGTACGTC.

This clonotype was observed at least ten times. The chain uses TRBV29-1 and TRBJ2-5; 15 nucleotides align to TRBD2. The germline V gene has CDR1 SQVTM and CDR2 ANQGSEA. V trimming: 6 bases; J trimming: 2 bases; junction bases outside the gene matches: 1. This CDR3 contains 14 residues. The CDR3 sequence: CSVGLAGGQETQYF. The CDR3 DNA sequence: TGCAGCGTAGGACTAGCGGGGGGGCAAGAGACCCAGTACTTC.

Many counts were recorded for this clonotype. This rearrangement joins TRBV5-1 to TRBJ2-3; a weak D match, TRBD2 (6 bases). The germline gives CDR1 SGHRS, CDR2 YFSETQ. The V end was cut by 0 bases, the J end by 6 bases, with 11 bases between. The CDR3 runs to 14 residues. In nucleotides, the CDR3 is TGCGCCAGCAGCTTGGACCCCCTAGCGGATACGCAGTATTTT. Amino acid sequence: CASSLDPLADTQYF.

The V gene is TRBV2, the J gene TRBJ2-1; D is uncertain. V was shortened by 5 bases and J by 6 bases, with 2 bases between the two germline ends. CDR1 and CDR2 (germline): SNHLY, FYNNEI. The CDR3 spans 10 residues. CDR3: CASSPNEQFF. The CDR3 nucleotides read TGTGCCAGCAGTCCCAATGAGCAGTTCTTC.